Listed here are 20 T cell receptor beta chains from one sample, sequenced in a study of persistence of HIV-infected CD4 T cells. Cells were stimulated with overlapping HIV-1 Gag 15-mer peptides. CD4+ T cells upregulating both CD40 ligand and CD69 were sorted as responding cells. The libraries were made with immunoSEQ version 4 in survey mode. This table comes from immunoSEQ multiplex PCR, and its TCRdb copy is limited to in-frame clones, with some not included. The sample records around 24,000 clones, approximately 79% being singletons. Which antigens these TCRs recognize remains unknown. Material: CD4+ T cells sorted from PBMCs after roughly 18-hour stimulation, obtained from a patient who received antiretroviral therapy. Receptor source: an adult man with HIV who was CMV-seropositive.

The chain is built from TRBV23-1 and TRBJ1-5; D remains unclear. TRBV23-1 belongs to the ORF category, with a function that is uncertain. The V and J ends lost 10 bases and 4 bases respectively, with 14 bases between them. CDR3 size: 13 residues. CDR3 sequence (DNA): TGCGCCATTCTGAGGAGCGCAAATCAGCCCCAGCATTTT. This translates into CAILRSANQPQHF.

CDR3 region: CASSQDPDRYNEQFF. In nucleotides, the CDR3 is TGTGCCAGCAGCCAAGACCCGGACAGGTACAATGAGCAGTTCTTC. The chain links TRBV3-1 (or the pseudogene TRBV3-2) to TRBJ2-1, with 7 nucleotides matching TRBD1. The CDR3 consists of 15 residues. From germline, CDR1 is LGHDT and CDR2 YNNKEL (reference sequence). The V gene end was trimmed by 0 bases and the J gene end by 4 bases; junction bases not matched to a gene: 3.

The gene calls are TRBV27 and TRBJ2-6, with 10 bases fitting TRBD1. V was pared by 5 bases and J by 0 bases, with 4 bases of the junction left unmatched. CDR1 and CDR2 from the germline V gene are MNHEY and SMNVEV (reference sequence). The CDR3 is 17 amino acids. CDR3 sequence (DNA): TGTGCCAGCAGTCGGGGACAGGGGAGCTCTGGGGCCAACGTCCTGACTTTC. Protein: CASSRGQGSSGANVLTF.

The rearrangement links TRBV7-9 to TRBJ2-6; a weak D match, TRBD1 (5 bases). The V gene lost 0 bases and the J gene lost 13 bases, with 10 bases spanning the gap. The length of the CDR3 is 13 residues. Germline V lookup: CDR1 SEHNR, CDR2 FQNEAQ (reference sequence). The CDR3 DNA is TGTGCCAGCAGCTTAGCTGGGGCCCCGGTCCTGACTTTC. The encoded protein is CASSLAGAPVLTF. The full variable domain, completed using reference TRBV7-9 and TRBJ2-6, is DTGVSQNPRHKITKRGQNVTFRCDPISEHNRLYWYRQTLGQGPEFLTYFQNEAQLEKSRLLSDRFSAERPKGSFSTLEIQRTEQGDSAMYLCASSLAGAPVLTFGAGSRLTVL.

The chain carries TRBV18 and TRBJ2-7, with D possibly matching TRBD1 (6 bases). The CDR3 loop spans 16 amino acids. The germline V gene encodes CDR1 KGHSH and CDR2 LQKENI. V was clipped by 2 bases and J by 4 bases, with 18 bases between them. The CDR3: CASSPTRQAIPYEQYF. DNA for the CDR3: TGTGCCAGCTCACCAACCCGACAGGCGATTCCTTACGAGCAGTACTTC.

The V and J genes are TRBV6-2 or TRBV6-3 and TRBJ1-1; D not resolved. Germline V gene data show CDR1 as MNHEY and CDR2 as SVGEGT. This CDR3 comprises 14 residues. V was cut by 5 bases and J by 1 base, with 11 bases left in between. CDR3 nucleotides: TGTGCCAGCAGTCCCGGGCGGTGGAACACTGAAGCTTTCTTT. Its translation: CASSPGRWNTEAFF.

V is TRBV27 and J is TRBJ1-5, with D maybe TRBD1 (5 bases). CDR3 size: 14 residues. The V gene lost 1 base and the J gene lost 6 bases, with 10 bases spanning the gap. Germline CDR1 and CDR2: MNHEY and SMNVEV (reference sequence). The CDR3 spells CASSLWGSGQPQHF. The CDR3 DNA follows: TGTGCCAGCAGTTTATGGGGGAGCGGTCAGCCCCAGCATTTT.

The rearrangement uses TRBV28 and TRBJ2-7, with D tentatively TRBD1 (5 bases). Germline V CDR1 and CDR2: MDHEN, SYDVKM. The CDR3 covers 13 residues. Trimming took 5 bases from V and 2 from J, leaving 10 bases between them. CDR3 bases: TGTGCCAGCAGTAAGACAGTACCCTACGAGCAGTACTTC. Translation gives CASSKTVPYEQYF.

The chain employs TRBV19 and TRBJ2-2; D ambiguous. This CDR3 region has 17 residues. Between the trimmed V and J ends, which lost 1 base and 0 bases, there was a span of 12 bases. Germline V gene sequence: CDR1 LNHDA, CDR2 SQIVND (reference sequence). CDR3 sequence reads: CASSIADRAPNTGELFF. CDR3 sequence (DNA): TGTGCCAGTAGTATAGCTGACCGGGCCCCGAACACCGGGGAGCTGTTTTTT. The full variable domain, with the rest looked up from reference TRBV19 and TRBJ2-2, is DGGITQSPKYLFRKEGQNVTLSCEQNLNHDAMYWYRQDPGQGLRLIYYSQIVNDFQKGDIAEGYSVSREKKESFPLTVTSAQKNPTAFYLCASSIADRAPNTGELFFGEGSRLTVL.

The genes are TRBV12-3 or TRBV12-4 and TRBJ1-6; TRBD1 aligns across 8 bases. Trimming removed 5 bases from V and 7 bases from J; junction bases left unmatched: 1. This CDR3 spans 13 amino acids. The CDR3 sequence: CASSRQGNSPLHF. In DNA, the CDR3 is TGTGCCAGCAGTAGACAGGGGAATTCACCCCTCCACTTT.

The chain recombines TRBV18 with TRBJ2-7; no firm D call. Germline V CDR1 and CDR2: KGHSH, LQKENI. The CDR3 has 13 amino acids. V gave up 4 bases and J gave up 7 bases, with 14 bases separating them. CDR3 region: CASSQPRSPEQYF. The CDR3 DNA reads TGTGCCAGCTCACAACCGAGGTCTCCGGAGCAGTACTTC.

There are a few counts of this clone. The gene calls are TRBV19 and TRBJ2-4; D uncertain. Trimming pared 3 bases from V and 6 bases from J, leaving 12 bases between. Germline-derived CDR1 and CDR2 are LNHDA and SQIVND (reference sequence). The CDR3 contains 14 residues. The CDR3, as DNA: TGTGCCAGTAGTATCGGATATACGGCAAACATTCAGTACTTC. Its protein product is CASSIGYTANIQYF.

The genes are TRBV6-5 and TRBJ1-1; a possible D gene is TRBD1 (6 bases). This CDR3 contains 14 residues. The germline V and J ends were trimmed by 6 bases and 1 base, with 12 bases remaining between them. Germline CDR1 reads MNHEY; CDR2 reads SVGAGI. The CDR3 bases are TGTGCCAGCAGAAGACAGGAAACGAACACTGAAGCTTTCTTT. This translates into CASRRQETNTEAFF.

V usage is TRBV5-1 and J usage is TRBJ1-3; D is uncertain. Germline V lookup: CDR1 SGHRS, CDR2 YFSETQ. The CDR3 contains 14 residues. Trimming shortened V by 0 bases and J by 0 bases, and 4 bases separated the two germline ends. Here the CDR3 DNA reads TGCGCCAGCAGCTTGGACAGCTCTGGAAACACCATATATTTT. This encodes CASSLDSSGNTIYF.

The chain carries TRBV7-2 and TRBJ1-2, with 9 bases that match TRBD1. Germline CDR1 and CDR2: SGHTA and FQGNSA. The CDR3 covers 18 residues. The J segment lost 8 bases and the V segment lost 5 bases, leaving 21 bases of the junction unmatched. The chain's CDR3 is CASSLRDGTGPTVSGYTF. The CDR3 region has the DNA TGTGCCAGCAGCCTTCGCGACGGGACAGGGCCGACTGTAAGCGGCTACACCTTC.

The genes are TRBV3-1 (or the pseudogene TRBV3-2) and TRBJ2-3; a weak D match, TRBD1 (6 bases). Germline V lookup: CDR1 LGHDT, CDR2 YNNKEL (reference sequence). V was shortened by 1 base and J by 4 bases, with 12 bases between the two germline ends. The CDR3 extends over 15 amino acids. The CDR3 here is CASSQAGHPSDTQYF. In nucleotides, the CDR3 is TGTGCCAGCAGCCAAGCGGGACATCCCTCAGATACGCAGTATTTT.

CDR3 coding DNA: TGTGCCAGCAGCTTAGTTACTAGCGGGGGTAATGAGCAGTTCTTC. As protein: CASSLVTSGGNEQFF. The V gene is TRBV11-2, the J gene TRBJ2-1; TRBD2 aligns across 11 bases. The V gene end was trimmed by 1 base and the J gene end by 7 bases; junction bases not matched to a gene: 3. Germline lookup yields CDR1 SGHAT and CDR2 FQNNGV. CDR3 length: 15 amino acids. The full variable domain, with the rest looked up from reference TRBV11-2 and TRBJ2-1, is EAGVAQSPRYKIIEKRQSVAFWCNPISGHATLYWYQQILGQGPKLLIQFQNNGVVDDSQLPKDRFSAERLKGVDSTLKIQPAKLEDSAVYLCASSLVTSGGNEQFFGPGTRLTVL.

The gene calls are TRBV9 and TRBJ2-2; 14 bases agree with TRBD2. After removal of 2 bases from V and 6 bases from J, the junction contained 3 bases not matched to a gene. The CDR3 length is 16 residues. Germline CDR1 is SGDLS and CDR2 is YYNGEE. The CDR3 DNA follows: TGTGCCAGCAGCGTGACTAGCGGGGGGGCGGCCGGGGAGCTGTTTTTT. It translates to CASSVTSGGAAGELFF.

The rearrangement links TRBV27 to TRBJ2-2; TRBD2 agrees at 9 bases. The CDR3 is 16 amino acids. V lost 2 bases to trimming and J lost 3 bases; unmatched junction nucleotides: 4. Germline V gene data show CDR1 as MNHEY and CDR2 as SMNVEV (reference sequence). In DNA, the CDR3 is TGTGCCAGCAGTTTAGGAGCGGGGGGCCACACCGGGGAGCTGTTTTTT. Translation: CASSLGAGGHTGELFF.

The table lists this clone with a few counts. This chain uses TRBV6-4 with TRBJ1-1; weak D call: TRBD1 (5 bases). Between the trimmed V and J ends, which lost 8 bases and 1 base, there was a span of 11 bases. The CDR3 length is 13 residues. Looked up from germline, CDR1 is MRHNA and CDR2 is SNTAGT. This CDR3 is CASSATANTEAFF. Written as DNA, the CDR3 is TGTGCCAGCTCAGCGACAGCGAACACTGAAGCTTTCTTT.